The 19 T cell receptor beta chains in this list originate from one sample, sequenced in a study of patients and donors after allogeneic stem cell transplantation. Each CDR3 protein is one row after TCRdb ran MiXCR on the RT-PCR reads. The sample lists roughly 880,000 distinct CDR3 sequences, 18% occurring once. What was sequenced was blood, either unsorted or a sorted T cell fraction (not recorded which). The receptors shown here come from a human donor who was either an allogeneic HSCT recipient or a stem cell or donor lymphocyte infusion donor (not recorded which). It is not recorded whose cells these are; they may come from a transplant donor.

This chain connects TRBV6-5 to TRBJ2-3, with D hard to call. This CDR3 has 17 amino acids. Trimming shortened V by 0 bases and J by 0 bases, and 13 bases separated the two germline ends. Germline CDR1 MNHEY, CDR2 SVGAGI. The CDR3 loop is CASSYSMSDPSTDTQYF. The CDR3 DNA sequence: TGTGCCAGCAGTTACTCGATGTCTGACCCAAGCACAGATACGCAGTATTTT.

There are a few counts of this clonotype. The chain uses TRBV27 and TRBJ1-1, with a weak D call TRBD1 (5 bases). The germline gives CDR1 MNHEY, CDR2 SMNVEV (reference sequence). V shed 2 bases and J shed 1 base, with 11 bases lying between them. This CDR3 spans 15 amino acids. CDR3 nucleotide sequence: TGTGCCAGCAGTTTACAGGGTTTGGGGAACACTGAAGCTTTCTTT. This encodes CASSLQGLGNTEAFF.

This clonotype was counted between two and nine times. The chain couples TRBV5-1 to TRBJ2-1, with a weak D call TRBD2 (5 bases). Germline V gene data show CDR1 as SGHRS and CDR2 as YFSETQ. This CDR3 is 15 amino acids long. Trimming shortened V by 2 bases and J by 6 bases, and 15 bases separated the two germline ends. CDR3: CASSFGQRAGNEQFF. CDR3 coding DNA: TGCGCCAGCAGCTTCGGCCAAAGGGCGGGCAATGAGCAGTTCTTC.

This clonotype appeared a few times. This rearrangement joins TRBV7-2 to TRBJ2-7; perhaps D is TRBD1 or TRBD2 (5 bases each). With 7 bases removed from V and 9 bases from J, the gap between germline ends came to 22 bases. The CDR3 covers 14 residues. The germline gives CDR1 SGHTA, CDR2 FQGNSA. DNA of the CDR3: TGTGCCAGCATCCCCTCAGTAGGGGACGTGGGGCAGTACTTC. As protein: CASIPSVGDVGQYF. Combining the CDR3 with reference TRBV7-2 and TRBJ2-7 gives the whole variable domain GAGVSQSPSNKVTEKGKDVELRCDPISGHTALYWYRQSLGQGLEFLIYFQGNSAPDKSGLPSDRFSAERTGGSVSTLTIQRTQQEDSAVYLCASIPSVGDVGQYFGPGTRLTVT.

Only a few counts were recorded for this clonotype. The chain carries TRBV2 and TRBJ2-7; a possible D gene is TRBD1 (6 bases). Between the trimmed V and J ends, which lost 7 bases and 5 bases, there was a span of 21 bases. The germline V gene encodes CDR1 SNHLY and CDR2 FYNNEI. This CDR3 has 15 amino acids. CDR3 sequence: CASTPSAGVKNEQYF. CDR3 coding DNA: TGTGCCAGCACCCCTTCGGCAGGGGTAAAGAACGAGCAGTACTTC.

The rearrangement joins TRBV3-1 to TRBJ2-3; TRBD1 matches at 7 bases. CDR1 and CDR2 from the germline V gene are LGHDT and YNNKEL (reference sequence). The CDR3 is 16 amino acids. With V trimmed by 1 base and J by 1 base, 5 bases remained unmatched. The CDR3 nucleotides read TGTGCCAGCAGCCAAGGAGGGACAGTGGGCACAGATACGCAGTATTTT. The encoded protein is CASSQGGTVGTDTQYF.

The J gene is TRBJ2-1, the V gene TRBV12-3 or TRBV12-4; D ambiguous. The ends were cut back, 7 bases at V and 3 bases at J, with 16 bases in the middle. This CDR3 spans 15 amino acids. The CDR3 region is CASTPPEGFYNEQFF. The DNA for the CDR3 is TGTGCCAGCACCCCCCCGGAAGGGTTCTACAATGAGCAGTTCTTC.

This clonotype occurred a few times. This sequence joins TRBV4-1 and TRBJ1-4; D not resolved. Per the germline V gene, CDR1 is MGHRA and CDR2 is YSYEKL. V lost 1 base and J lost 8, with 5 bases in between. CDR3 size: 12 residues. The chain's CDR3 is CASSQVFEKLFF. The CDR3 DNA sequence: TGCGCCAGCAGCCAAGTGTTCGAAAAACTGTTTTTT.

Only a few counts were recorded for this clonotype. V gene TRBV9 combines with J gene TRBJ2-1; maybe TRBD1 (5 bases). This CDR3 has 15 amino acids. With 2 bases removed from V and 8 bases from J, the gap between germline ends came to 17 bases. Germline V gives CDR1 SGDLS, CDR2 YYNGEE. CDR3 in DNA: TGTGCCAGCAGCGTTTCAGGGTTGACGGGCGATGAGCAGTTCTTC. Translating gives CASSVSGLTGDEQFF.

This clonotype has more than one count but fewer than ten. The chain uses TRBV30 and TRBJ2-7; a possible D gene is TRBD1 (6 bases). Trimming removed 3 bases from V and 6 bases from J, with 24 bases in between. The CDR3 consists of 16 residues. The germline gives CDR1 GTSNPN, CDR2 SVGIG (reference sequence). The chain's CDR3 is CAWSRKGPYIGGEQYF. In DNA, the CDR3 is TGTGCCTGGAGCCGAAAGGGCCCATATATAGGGGGCGAGCAGTACTTC.

Only a few counts were recorded for this clonotype. The V and J genes are TRBV29-1 and TRBJ1-1, with D maybe TRBD1 (5 bases). V was cut by 6 bases and J by 3 bases, with 14 bases left in between. Germline V CDR1 and CDR2: SQVTM, ANQGSEA. There are 13 residues in the CDR3. CDR3 nucleotide sequence: TGCAGCGTGAACGATGGGACTCACACTGAAGCTTTCTTT. Its translation is CSVNDGTHTEAFF.

This clonotype has just a few counts. The chain couples TRBV24-1 to TRBJ2-3, with a weak D call TRBD2 (5 bases). With 10 bases removed from V and 6 bases from J, the gap between germline ends came to 10 bases. The germline gives CDR1 KGHDR, CDR2 SFDVKD. The CDR3 loop spans 11 amino acids. The CDR3 loop is CATERLDTQYF. The CDR3 DNA sequence: TGTGCCACGGAGCGGTTGGATACGCAGTATTTT.

J is TRBJ1-1 and V is TRBV25-1; D is ambiguous. The CDR3 length is 14 residues. The V end was cut by 4 bases, the J end by 3 bases, with 12 bases between. CDR1 and CDR2 (germline): MGHDK, SYGVNS. DNA for the CDR3: TGTGCCAGCAGTGTCGCCCGAACCTACACTGAAGCTTTCTTT. Encoded protein: CASSVARTYTEAFF.

The chain recombines TRBV2 with TRBJ2-1, with D maybe TRBD2 (5 bases). The germline V gene has CDR1 SNHLY and CDR2 FYNNEI. The V and J ends lost 4 bases and 2 bases respectively, with 9 bases between them. This CDR3 spans 14 amino acids. Here the CDR3 reads CASSGETTYNEQFF. Here the CDR3 DNA reads TGTGCCAGCAGTGGGGAGACTACCTACAATGAGCAGTTCTTC.

This clonotype was seen ten or more times. The V call is TRBV12-3 or TRBV12-4, the J call TRBJ2-3, with a tentative D call TRBD1 (6 bases). This CDR3 comprises 14 residues. The V end lost 6 bases, the J end lost 5 bases, and 15 bases lay between the germline ends. The CDR3 nucleotides read TGTGCCAGCAGGAGGGGGAACGGCTTAGATACGCAGTATTTT. Amino acid sequence: CASRRGNGLDTQYF.

V is TRBV19 and J is TRBJ2-7; D gene unclear. The germline V and J ends were trimmed by 8 bases and 4 bases, with 15 bases remaining between them. CDR1 and CDR2 from the germline V gene are LNHDA and SQIVND (reference sequence). This CDR3 has 13 residues. As DNA, the CDR3 is TGTGCCAGTGGTCGGACGCAACCTTACGAGCAGTACTTC. Its translation: CASGRTQPYEQYF.

This chain links TRBV24-1 with TRBJ1-2, with D perhaps TRBD1 (5 bases). V lost 7 bases, J lost 8 bases, and 22 bases lay in between. The CDR3 is 15 amino acids. Germline V lookup: CDR1 KGHDR, CDR2 SFDVKD. Here the CDR3 DNA reads TGTGCCACCAGAACAGGATGGGACCCTTATAGCGGCTACACCTTC. Translation: CATRTGWDPYSGYTF.

V usage is TRBV12-3 or TRBV12-4 and J usage is TRBJ2-2; D gene uncertain. Trimming shortened V by 5 bases and J by 7 bases, and 11 bases separated the two germline ends. This CDR3 is 13 amino acids long. CDR3 loop: CASSPLGIGELFF. Written as DNA, the CDR3 is TGTGCCAGCAGTCCATTAGGTATCGGGGAGCTGTTTTTT.

This clonotype was found a few times. The gene calls are TRBV5-1 and TRBJ1-1; D gene ambiguous. The CDR3 is 15 amino acids. CDR1 is SGHRS and CDR2 is YFSETQ in the germline V gene. Deletions cut 0 bases from V and 1 base from J, with 10 bases between. The CDR3 coding sequence is TGCGCCAGCAGCTTGGAGTCGGCAGCGAACACTGAAGCTTTCTTT. Its protein is CASSLESAANTEAFF. Full variable domain (remainder filled in from reference TRBV5-1 and TRBJ1-1): KAGVTQTPRYLIKTRGQQVTLSCSPISGHRSVSWYQQTPGQGLQFLFEYFSETQRNKGNFPGRFSGRQFSNSRSEMNVSTLELGDSALYLCASSLESAANTEAFFGQGTRLTVV.